These 23 T cell receptor beta chains were sequenced from one sample in a study of cytomegalovirus exposure and HLA in healthy donors. Primers included in the PCR were 60 Vbeta and 13 Jbeta primers. Using immunoSEQ multiplex PCR, the repertoire was profiled, and TCRdb retains in-frame clones only, with some absent. The table includes approximately 300,000 clones, 84% detected once. Sequencing was performed on PBMCs. The source of these receptors is a woman in her thirties or forties in good health and CMV-seropositive.

CDR3 DNA sequence: TGTGCCAGCAGCGTAGGTTCGCGGACTACAGAAGAGACCCAGTACTTC. Its translation: CASSVGSRTTEETQYF. The chain has TRBV9 and TRBJ2-5; D might be TRBD2 (6 bases). CDR1 and CDR2 from the germline V gene are SGDLS and YYNGEE. Trimming removed 0 bases at V and 3 bases at J, with 15 bases between. The CDR3 is 16 amino acids.

This sequence joins TRBV6-1 and TRBJ2-7, with D possibly TRBD2 on 6 matching bases. V gave up 6 bases and J gave up 5 bases, with 20 bases separating them. The CDR3 spans 15 residues. Germline V CDR1 and CDR2: MNHNS, SASEGT. CDR3 coding DNA: TGTGCCAGCAGCTACAACCCCCTAGCGTCCAACGAGCAGTACTTC. This gives the protein CASSYNPLASNEQYF.

This rearrangement joins TRBV6-1 to TRBJ2-6; 7 bases fit TRBD1. V trimming: 6 bases; J trimming: 4 bases; junction bases outside the gene matches: 6. This CDR3 spans 15 amino acids. Germline V CDR1 and CDR2: MNHNS, SASEGT. CDR3 DNA sequence: TGTGCCAGCAGCGTCACAGGGGTGGGGGCCAACGTCCTGACTTTC. Protein sequence: CASSVTGVGANVLTF.

V is TRBV7-2 and J is TRBJ2-5; TRBD2 agrees at 7 bases. CDR3 length equals 15 residues. CDR1 is SGHTA, CDR2 FQGNSA, per germline. J gave up 5 bases and V 2 bases, and 8 bases lay outside the gene matches. DNA for the CDR3: TGTGCCAGCAGCTTATGGGGGAGGGCCGAGGAGACCCAGTACTTC. The encoded protein is CASSLWGRAEETQYF.

V is TRBV27 and J is TRBJ2-2; 9 nucleotides align to TRBD2. Germline V gives CDR1 MNHEY, CDR2 SMNVEV (reference sequence). The CDR3 spans 15 residues. V lost 6 bases to trimming and J lost 4 bases; unmatched junction nucleotides: 6. CDR3 sequence reads: CASSLSGRVTGELFF. The CDR3 DNA follows: TGTGCCAGCAGCCTTAGCGGGAGAGTCACCGGGGAGCTGTTTTTT.

As regards this clone: Other DNA sequences in the sample encode the same CDR3. The gene calls are TRBV30 and TRBJ1-5; tentative D call: TRBD1 (6 bases). This CDR3 has 12 residues. The V end lost 2 bases, the J end lost 4 bases, and 6 bases lay between the germline ends. Germline CDR1 is GTSNPN and CDR2 is SVGIG (reference sequence). The CDR3 DNA sequence: TGTGCCTGGAGTACAGGGAATCAGCCCCAGCATTTT. Protein: CAWSTGNQPQHF. The entire variable domain, with the rest obtained from reference TRBV30 and TRBJ1-5, is as follows: SQTIHQWPATLVQPVGSPLSLECTVEGTSNPNLYWYRQAAGRGLQLLFYSVGIGQISSEVPQNLSASRPQDRQFILSSKKLLLSDSGFYLCAWSTGNQPQHFGDGTRLSIL.

The chain employs TRBV7-2 and TRBJ1-2; 7 bases agree with TRBD1. The V and J ends lost 5 bases and 8 bases, in that order; junction bases with no gene match: 8. Germline CDR1 and CDR2: SGHTA and FQGNSA. CDR3 length: 13 amino acids. In nucleotides, the CDR3 is TGTGCCAGCAGCCGGGACAGTAATTCCGGCTACACCTTC. Translation: CASSRDSNSGYTF. Looking up the rest from reference TRBV7-2 and TRBJ1-2 gives the full variable domain: GAGVSQSPSNKVTEKGKDVELRCDPISGHTALYWYRQSLGQGLEFLIYFQGNSAPDKSGLPSDRFSAERTGGSVSTLTIQRTQQEDSAVYLCASSRDSNSGYTFGSGTRLTVV.

A few counts support this clone. The chain employs TRBV28 and TRBJ2-4; a possible D gene is TRBD1 (8 bases). The ends were cut back, 6 bases at V and 7 bases at J, with 10 bases in the middle. CDR3 length equals 12 residues. Germline CDR1 is MDHEN and CDR2 is SYDVKM. The CDR3 region has the DNA TGTGCCAGCAGACAGGGGGGGAACATTCAGTACTTC. Its translation is CASRQGGNIQYF.

The J gene is TRBJ2-1, the V gene TRBV7-3, with 9 bases aligning to TRBD1. Trimming cost V 4 bases and J 7 bases; bases outside gene matches: 5. From germline, CDR1 is SGHTA and CDR2 FQGTGA. The CDR3 is 14 residues long. CDR3 loop: CASSSDRGRNEQFF. The CDR3 DNA reads TGTGCCAGCAGCTCGGACAGGGGAAGAAATGAGCAGTTCTTC.

The J gene is TRBJ2-7, the V gene TRBV29-1; 8 bases line up with TRBD1. Germline V gene lookup returns CDR1 SQVTM and CDR2 ANQGSEA. The CDR3 is 13 residues long. The V gene end was trimmed by 6 bases and the J gene end by 5 bases; junction bases not matched to a gene: 9. The CDR3 here is CSVGAGGTNEQYF. DNA of the CDR3: TGCAGCGTGGGCGCAGGGGGCACGAACGAGCAGTACTTC.

The CDR3: CASSLSRGNSYNEQFF. As DNA, the CDR3 is TGTGCCAGCAGTTTATCGCGGGGTAACTCCTACAATGAGCAGTTCTTC. The rearrangement links TRBV27 to TRBJ2-1; D may be TRBD2 (6 bases). Trimming took 0 bases from V and 0 from J, leaving 9 bases between them. Germline lookup yields CDR1 MNHEY and CDR2 SMNVEV (reference sequence). This CDR3 is built from 16 residues.

The rearrangement joins TRBV6-6 to TRBJ2-7; no clear D gene. This CDR3 spans 12 amino acids. V was pared by 2 bases and J by 4 bases, with 6 bases between. In germline, CDR1 is MNHNY, CDR2 SVGAGI (reference sequence). The CDR3 nucleotides are TGTGCCAGCAGTTACCAGACATACGAGCAGTACTTC. It translates to CASSYQTYEQYF.

This chain uses TRBV10-2 with TRBJ1-5, with 8 bases that match TRBD1. CDR1 and CDR2 (germline): WSHSY, SAAADI. This CDR3 is built from 15 residues. J was trimmed by 4 bases and V by 5 bases; bases with no gene match: 7. CDR3 sequence: CASSTGGFGNQPQHF. The DNA of the CDR3 is TGCGCCAGCAGTACAGGGGGGTTTGGGAATCAGCCCCAGCATTTT.

The chain has TRBV30 and TRBJ2-7; D may be TRBD2 (6 bases). CDR3 length: 15 amino acids. Trimming cost V 2 bases and J 1 base, with 15 bases left between them. Germline values: CDR1 GTSNPN, CDR2 SVGIG (reference sequence). CDR3 region: CAWSSFRSGSYEQYF. The CDR3 bases are TGTGCCTGGAGTTCTTTTAGAAGCGGGTCCTACGAGCAGTACTTC.

This clone has only one observation. The rearrangement uses TRBV18 and TRBJ2-7; TRBD2 might be the D (5 bases). CDR3 size: 15 residues. Germline values: CDR1 KGHSH, CDR2 LQKENI. V lost 1 base and J 5 bases, leaving 15 bases between the germline ends. The CDR3 DNA sequence: TGTGCCAGCTCACCACTGGACTCACCCAGCCACGAGCAGTACTTC. It is translated as CASSPLDSPSHEQYF.

The V call is TRBV29-1, the J call TRBJ1-2; tentative D call: TRBD1 (5 bases). Trimming pared 3 bases from V and 8 bases from J, leaving 13 bases between. This CDR3 region has 12 residues. Per the germline V gene, CDR1 is SQVTM and CDR2 is ANQGSEA. The CDR3 sequence is CSVEAGTGGYTF. The CDR3 DNA sequence: TGCAGCGTTGAGGCGGGGACGGGAGGCTACACCTTC.

There are a few counts of this clone. V is TRBV2 and J is TRBJ2-5; 8 bases are shared with TRBD1. The germline gives CDR1 SNHLY, CDR2 FYNNEI. CDR3 size: 15 residues. With V trimmed by 4 bases and J by 5 bases, 9 bases remained unmatched. CDR3 in amino acids: CASSAGQGRGETQYF. In DNA, the CDR3 is TGTGCCAGCAGTGCCGGACAGGGTAGGGGGGAGACCCAGTACTTC.

CDR3 protein: CASSLLSVYSYEQYF. The CDR3 DNA is TGCGCCAGCAGTCTCCTTAGCGTTTACTCCTACGAGCAGTACTTC. V gene TRBV5-1 combines with J gene TRBJ2-7, with a tentative D call TRBD2 (5 bases). Trimming pared 5 bases from V and 0 bases from J, leaving 15 bases between. Germline V gene data show CDR1 as SGHRS and CDR2 as YFSETQ. There are 15 residues in the CDR3. Based on the CDR3 plus reference TRBV5-1 and TRBJ2-7, the full variable domain is KAGVTQTPRYLIKTRGQQVTLSCSPISGHRSVSWYQQTPGQGLQFLFEYFSETQRNKGNFPGRFSGRQFSNSRSEMNVSTLELGDSALYLCASSLLSVYSYEQYFGPGTRLTVT.

The V and J genes are TRBV7-9 and TRBJ2-6; D is perhaps TRBD1 (5 bases). This CDR3 region has 16 residues. Germline V gene lookup returns CDR1 SEHNR and CDR2 FQNEAQ (reference sequence). V was trimmed by 4 bases and J by 4 bases, leaving 14 bases between them. This CDR3 is CASSSRDRKGANVLTF. As DNA, the CDR3 is TGTGCCAGCAGCTCCAGGGATAGAAAAGGGGCCAACGTCCTGACTTTC.

V gene TRBV2 combines with J gene TRBJ1-4; perhaps TRBD1 as D (5 bases). V was clipped by 2 bases and J by 2 bases, with 9 bases between them. This CDR3 has 15 amino acids. Germline CDR1 SNHLY, CDR2 FYNNEI. CDR3 residues: CASSESGVTNEKLFF. The CDR3 coding sequence is TGTGCCAGCAGTGAATCGGGGGTTACTAATGAAAAACTGTTTTTT.

This clone was picked up a small number of times. The genes are TRBV27 and TRBJ2-7; 7 nucleotides match TRBD2. The J segment lost 5 bases and the V segment lost 6 bases, leaving 7 bases of the junction unmatched. CDR1 and CDR2 from the germline V gene are MNHEY and SMNVEV (reference sequence). The CDR3 is 13 residues long. CDR3 sequence: CASSQSGRHEQYF. The CDR3 region has the DNA TGTGCCAGCAGCCAGTCCGGGAGGCACGAGCAGTACTTC.

The chain couples TRBV16 to TRBJ2-7, with 7 nucleotides matching TRBD1. CDR1 is KGHSY and CDR2 is FQNENV in the germline V gene. This CDR3 is 13 amino acids long. V lost 4 bases to trimming and J lost 6 bases; unmatched junction nucleotides: 6. As DNA, the CDR3 is TGTGCCAGCAGCCTCCGACAGGGTGGCGAGCAGTACTTC. This encodes CASSLRQGGEQYF.

The rearrangement joins TRBV5-6 to TRBJ2-1, with 7 bases fitting TRBD2. V trimming: 2 bases; J trimming: 10 bases; junction bases outside the gene matches: 12. Germline CDR1 and CDR2: SGHDT and YYEEEE. This CDR3 spans 15 amino acids. In DNA, the CDR3 is TGTGCCAGCAGCTTTCGGGGGAGGGCCAGTTCCGAGCAGTTCTTC. This gives the protein CASSFRGRASSEQFF.